A single sample is the source of the 19 T cell receptor beta chains below, sequenced in a study of T cell responses to AZD1222 COVID-19 vaccine. Profiling relied on immunoSEQ multiplex PCR, and the TCRdb table lists in-frame clones only, not all of them. The sample records 150,000 or so clones, 80% to 90% being singletons. Sequencing used peripheral blood, obtained on day 0 of AZD1222 vaccination. These receptor sequences come from an adult in good health.

The V gene is TRBV9, the J gene TRBJ2-3, with TRBD2 matching 12 bases. Germline V gene sequence: CDR1 SGDLS, CDR2 YYNGEE. This CDR3 spans 16 amino acids. J lost 1 base, V lost 4 bases, and 4 bases had no gene match. CDR3 DNA sequence: TGTGCCAGCAGCCTCCGACTAGCGGGGGGCACAGATACGCAGTATTTT. This encodes CASSLRLAGGTDTQYF.

This clone appeared once. The chain carries TRBV24-1 and TRBJ2-3; the match to TRBD2 covers 12 bases. Germline V gene sequence: CDR1 KGHDR, CDR2 SFDVKD. The CDR3 spans 17 residues. The junction had 5 bases not matched to a gene; V was cut back by 5 bases and J by 0 bases. The CDR3, as DNA: TGTGCCACCAGTGCCCGGACTAGCGGGATAAGCACAGATACGCAGTATTTT. Translating it yields CATSARTSGISTDTQYF.

This chain connects TRBV2 to TRBJ1-5; 9 nucleotides agree with TRBD1. With V trimmed by 5 bases and J by 6 bases, 5 bases remained unmatched. The CDR3 contains 14 residues. Germline V gives CDR1 SNHLY, CDR2 FYNNEI. CDR3 amino acids: CASSWDRASQPQHF. The DNA for the CDR3 is TGTGCCAGCAGTTGGGACAGGGCAAGTCAGCCCCAGCATTTT.

V gene TRBV3-1 (or the pseudogene TRBV3-2) combines with J gene TRBJ2-7; maybe TRBD1 (5 bases). Germline CDR1 and CDR2: LGHDT and YNNKEL (reference sequence). Trimming stripped 3 bases from V and 4 bases from J, with 10 bases between. The CDR3 runs to 13 residues. The CDR3 region is CASSQGRDYEQYF. The DNA for the CDR3 is TGTGCCAGCAGCCAGGGCAGGGATTACGAGCAGTACTTC.

This clone was observed a few times. The chain couples TRBV28 to TRBJ2-7, with a tentative D call TRBD2 (6 bases). Trimming removed 2 bases from V and 6 bases from J, with 8 bases in between. Looked up from germline, CDR1 is MDHEN and CDR2 is SYDVKM. CDR3 length equals 12 residues. The CDR3: CASSLGGFEQYF. The CDR3 nucleotides are TGTGCCAGCAGTTTAGGAGGGTTCGAGCAGTACTTC.

The chain combines TRBV2 with TRBJ2-7, with D tentatively TRBD2 (5 bases). There are 11 residues in the CDR3. Germline V gene lookup returns CDR1 SNHLY and CDR2 FYNNEI. The V end lost 8 bases, the J end lost 3 bases, and 8 bases lay between the germline ends. The CDR3 coding sequence is TGTGCCAGCGGGAGTGGCTACGAGCAGTACTTC. It codes for CASGSGYEQYF.

V usage is TRBV5-1 and J usage is TRBJ2-7; no reliable D call. Germline-derived CDR1 and CDR2 are SGHRS and YFSETQ. This CDR3 region has 15 residues. V gave up 0 bases and J gave up 3 bases, with 13 bases separating them. CDR3 coding DNA: TGCGCCAGCAGCTTGGTGTCCAGCCGTGACTACGAGCAGTACTTC. This gives the protein CASSLVSSRDYEQYF.

V is TRBV9 and J is TRBJ2-3; 10 positions agree with TRBD2. Germline lookup yields CDR1 SGDLS and CDR2 YYNGEE. The trim removed 4 bases at V and 1 base at J, leaving 6 bases unmatched. This CDR3 has 16 amino acids. The DNA for the CDR3 is TGTGCCAGCAGCCGGGGGCTAGCGGGGGGCACAGATACGCAGTATTTT. This encodes CASSRGLAGGTDTQYF.

The rearrangement uses TRBV4-2 and TRBJ1-5; a weak D match, TRBD1 (6 bases). Germline V CDR1 and CDR2: LGHNA, YNFKEQ. V gave up 0 bases and J gave up 5 bases, with 11 bases separating them. This CDR3 is built from 15 residues. The CDR3 nucleotides are TGTGCCAGCAGCCAAGATTGGGGGGCTTATCAGCCCCAGCATTTT. As protein: CASSQDWGAYQPQHF.

V usage is TRBV7-2 and J usage is TRBJ2-7, with D possibly TRBD1 on 5 matching bases. The CDR3 extends over 15 amino acids. Trimming took off 2 bases at V and 0 bases at J, with 11 bases between the two ends. The germline V gene has CDR1 SGHTA and CDR2 FQGNSA. CDR3 amino acids: CASSLQGKSSYEQYF. CDR3 DNA: TGTGCCAGCAGCTTACAGGGTAAAAGCTCCTACGAGCAGTACTTC.

The rearrangement joins TRBV19 to TRBJ2-7; D gene unclear. This CDR3 spans 15 amino acids. CDR1 and CDR2 from the germline V gene are LNHDA and SQIVND (reference sequence). V was pared by 1 base and J by 2 bases, with 12 bases between. The CDR3 DNA follows: TGTGCCAGTAGTATAGTTCCCACAGAGCCCTACGAGCAGTACTTC. It codes for CASSIVPTEPYEQYF.

J is TRBJ2-1 and V is TRBV13; TRBD2 might be the D (5 bases). The V end lost 2 bases, the J end lost 8 bases, and 10 bases lay between the germline ends. Germline loops: CDR1 PRHDT, CDR2 FYEKMQ (reference sequence). The CDR3 has 13 amino acids. In DNA form, the CDR3 reads TGTGCCAGCAGCTTATACCACGGGGATGAGCAGTTCTTC. Its translation: CASSLYHGDEQFF. The full variable domain, completed using reference TRBV13 and TRBJ2-1, is AAGVIQSPRHLIKEKRETATLKCYPIPRHDTVYWYQQGPGQDPQFLISFYEKMQSDKGSIPDRFSAQQFSDYHSELNMSSLELGDSALYFCASSLYHGDEQFFGPGTRLTVL.

The V call is TRBV24-1, the J call TRBJ2-7, with D possibly TRBD1 on 6 matching bases. This CDR3 contains 15 residues. Germline-derived CDR1 and CDR2 are KGHDR and SFDVKD. The germline V and J ends were trimmed by 2 bases and 1 base, with 11 bases remaining between them. CDR3 DNA: TGTGCCACCAGTGATTCCGGGGACAAATCCTACGAGCAGTACTTC. It codes for CATSDSGDKSYEQYF.

CDR3 DNA: TGTGCCAGCAGCTTAGCCGGGGTTCCCACAGATACGCAGTATTTT. Its protein product is CASSLAGVPTDTQYF. V usage is TRBV7-3 and J usage is TRBJ2-3, with D possibly being TRBD2 (5 bases). Germline loops: CDR1 SGHTA, CDR2 FQGTGA. The germline V and J ends were trimmed by 2 bases and 2 bases, with 11 bases remaining between them. The CDR3 extends over 15 amino acids.

This chain uses TRBV18 with TRBJ1-1; maybe TRBD1 (5 bases). The V and J ends lost 6 bases and 1 base respectively, with 12 bases between them. The CDR3 sequence is 14 residues long. Germline V gene sequence: CDR1 KGHSH, CDR2 LQKENI. The chain's CDR3 is CASSLMTANTEAFF. The CDR3 DNA sequence: TGTGCCAGCTCCCTTATGACAGCGAACACTGAAGCTTTCTTT.

The gene calls are TRBV27 and TRBJ2-7, with 10 positions matching TRBD1. The CDR3 is 14 residues long. CDR1 is MNHEY, CDR2 SMNVEV, per germline (reference sequence). The V gene end was trimmed by 4 bases and the J gene end by 6 bases; junction bases not matched to a gene: 6. CDR3 nucleotide sequence: TGTGCCAGCAGTTCACGACAGGGGGCGCTCGAGCAGTACTTC. This translates into CASSSRQGALEQYF.

The table lists this clone with a few counts. The CDR3 loop reads CASTYPTGTGANVLTF. The CDR3 DNA reads TGTGCCAGCACCTACCCAACAGGGACTGGGGCCAACGTCCTGACTTTC. The J gene is TRBJ2-6, the V gene TRBV7-2, with D possibly TRBD1 on 6 matching bases. Germline values: CDR1 SGHTA, CDR2 FQGNSA. CDR3 length equals 16 residues. V lost 7 bases to trimming and J lost 2 bases, with 15 bases between them.

DNA of the CDR3: TGCGCCAGCAGCTTGTTTACGGGGGATGGGGATACGCAGTATTTT. This sequence encodes CASSLFTGDGDTQYF. The J gene is TRBJ2-3, the V gene TRBV5-1; perhaps TRBD2 as D (6 bases). This CDR3 has 15 residues. V lost 1 base and J lost 6, with 15 bases in between. The germline CDR1 and CDR2 sequences are SGHRS and YFSETQ. Using reference TRBV5-1 and TRBJ2-3 for the parts outside the CDR3, the full variable domain is KAGVTQTPRYLIKTRGQQVTLSCSPISGHRSVSWYQQTPGQGLQFLFEYFSETQRNKGNFPGRFSGRQFSNSRSEMNVSTLELGDSALYLCASSLFTGDGDTQYFGPGTRLTVL.

This sequence joins TRBV6-4 and TRBJ2-3, with D possibly being TRBD1 or TRBD2 (7 bases each). The CDR3 has 14 amino acids. Germline CDR1 reads MRHNA; CDR2 reads SNTAGT. With 9 bases removed from V and 3 bases from J, the gap between germline ends came to 16 bases. CDR3 bases: TGTGCCAGTAGAGGGGAGGGGGCTACAGATACGCAGTATTTT. Translating gives CASRGEGATDTQYF.